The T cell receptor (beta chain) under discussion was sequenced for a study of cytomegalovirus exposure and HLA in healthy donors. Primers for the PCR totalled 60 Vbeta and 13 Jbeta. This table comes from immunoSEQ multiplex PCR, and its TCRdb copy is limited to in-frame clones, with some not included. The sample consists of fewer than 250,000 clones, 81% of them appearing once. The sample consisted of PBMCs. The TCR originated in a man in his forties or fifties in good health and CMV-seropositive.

CDR3 amino acids: CASSLANYEQYF. The CDR3 coding sequence is TGTGCCAGCAGCTTGGCCAATTACGAGCAGTACTTC. This chain uses TRBV5-6 with TRBJ2-7; no clear D gene. V lost 0 bases, J lost 4 bases, and 5 bases lay in between. This CDR3 is built from 12 residues. Germline CDR1 SGHDT, CDR2 YYEEEE.